What follows describes a single TCR beta chain. Its target is unknown. This CDR3 is 17 amino acids long. Germline values: CDR1 SGHRS, CDR2 YFSETQ. The V gene end was trimmed by 4 bases and the J gene end by 4 bases; junction bases not matched to a gene: 16. The data originate from a study of shared clonotypes between healthy human individuals. Turning to the study itself: Per donor, CD8 memory used one plate, CD8 naive used two, CD4 memory used three and CD4 naive used three. Findings and caveats of the study: Sampling used blood alone; tissue repertoires probably differ.

Method: immunoSEQ multiplex PCR; TCRdb's copy keeps in-frame clones and lacks some. Among about 1 million clones listed, around 75% were seen once. Sequences were obtained from memory CD4+ T cells sorted from blood. Subset of the sample: CD45RA-negative fraction. The TCR sequence derives from a man between 18 and 29 years old in good health. The chain links TRBV5-1 to TRBJ1-2; 7 bases agree with TRBD1. In nucleotides, the CDR3 is TGCGCCAGCAGCCCCGCGCCCCCCAGGGGGGGTAGCTATGGCTACACCTTC. Translation: CASSPAPPRGGSYGYTF.